Presented here are 28 T cell receptor beta chains from one specimen sequenced in a study of T-cell reconstitution after alpha-beta-depleted transplantation in children. Researchers prepared the TCRbeta library using unique molecular identifiers, the study reports. Each CDR3 protein gets one entry after TCRdb re-called the PCR reads with MiXCR. The sample holds nearly 550,000 distinct CDR3 sequences, about a sixth seen once. Material: PBMCs from the stem cell graft donor, obtained from the stem cell graft. These receptors were collected from a human donor who donated a stem cell graft to a child with acute lymphoblastic leukemia.

The table lists this clonotype with a few counts. The chain is built from TRBV5-1 and TRBJ1-1; D not resolved. The CDR3 has 13 amino acids. V dropped 5 bases and J dropped 0 bases, with 8 bases sitting between them. From germline, CDR1 is SGHRS and CDR2 YFSETQ. The CDR3 sequence: CASRDGVNTEAFF. The CDR3 bases are TGCGCCAGCAGGGACGGGGTGAACACTGAAGCTTTCTTT.

The chain links TRBV5-6 to TRBJ1-5; tentative D call: TRBD1 (6 bases). The CDR3 consists of 16 residues. V was cut by 0 bases and J by 5 bases, with 15 bases left in between. Germline V gene sequence: CDR1 SGHDT, CDR2 YYEEEE. Here the CDR3 reads CASSLAVDSFYQPQHF. The CDR3 nucleotides are TGTGCCAGCAGCTTGGCGGTGGACAGCTTCTATCAGCCCCAGCATTTT. Supplemented by reference TRBV5-6 and TRBJ1-5, the full variable domain reads DAGVTQSPTHLIKTRGQQVTLRCSPKSGHDTVSWYQQALGQGPQFIFQYYEEEERQRGNFPDRFSGHQFPNYSSELNVNALLLGDSALYLCASSLAVDSFYQPQHFGDGTRLSIL.

This clonotype was counted between two and nine times. The rearrangement links TRBV29-1 to TRBJ1-1; 7 bases map to TRBD1. The CDR3 length is 13 residues. CDR1 is SQVTM, CDR2 ANQGSEA, per germline. Losses at the gene ends were 5 bases for V and 0 bases for J; bases not matched to a gene: 3. CDR3 loop: CSVPGQLNTEAFF. In DNA form, the CDR3 reads TGCAGCGTTCCGGGACAGCTGAACACTGAAGCTTTCTTT.

This chain connects TRBV9 to TRBJ2-5, with D tentatively TRBD1 (7 bases). The CDR3 spans 14 residues. V lost 2 bases to trimming and J lost 4 bases, with 12 bases between them. Germline values: CDR1 SGDLS, CDR2 YYNGEE. Here the CDR3 DNA reads TGTGCCAGCAGCGTTCAGGGGGGCCCAGAGACCCAGTACTTC. This encodes CASSVQGGPETQYF.

This clonotype was recorded many times. The chain combines TRBV20-1 with TRBJ2-7; D not resolved. Germline loops: CDR1 DFQATT, CDR2 SNEGSKA (reference sequence). The germline V and J ends were trimmed by 1 base and 3 bases, with 19 bases remaining between them. CDR3 length: 16 residues. In DNA form, the CDR3 reads TGCAGTGCTAGAGTGGCTGGACGGCCTCTCGTCTACGAGCAGTACTTC. This codes for CSARVAGRPLVYEQYF.

This clonotype occurred a few times. This chain uses TRBV27 with TRBJ2-3, with D possibly TRBD2 on 5 matching bases. Trimming removed 2 bases at V and 2 bases at J, with 17 bases between. This CDR3 is built from 17 residues. CDR1 and CDR2 from the germline V gene are MNHEY and SMNVEV (reference sequence). CDR3 nucleotide sequence: TGTGCCAGCAGTTTACGGGGAATGGGAGTCCCCACAGATACGCAGTATTTT. Translated, it gives CASSLRGMGVPTDTQYF.

Comments on this clonotype: At one boundary the junction diverges from the germline segment, which might be a read error. The V and J genes are TRBV11-1 and TRBJ2-1; D unresolved. Germline CDR1 SGHAT, CDR2 FQDESV (reference sequence). The CDR3 totals 18 residues. This CDR3 is CGSSPKYFPAATYNEQFF. CDR3 sequence (DNA): TGTGGCAGCAGCCCAAAGTATTTCCCCGCAGCCACCTACAATGAGCAGTTCTTC.

The CDR3 loop is CASSSPRMTALEAFF. CDR3 DNA: TGTGCCAGCAGCTCCCCCCGAATGACAGCTCTTGAAGCTTTCTTT. J is TRBJ1-1 and V is TRBV7-9, with D possibly being TRBD1 (5 bases). V shed 4 bases and J shed 7 bases, with 19 bases lying between them. Germline V lookup: CDR1 SEHNR, CDR2 FQNEAQ (reference sequence). The CDR3 is 15 amino acids.

This clonotype was detected only a few times. CDR3 sequence reads: CASSGPQGTEQYF. DNA of the CDR3: TGTGCCAGCAGCGGCCCACAGGGAACGGAGCAGTACTTC. The chain has TRBV9 and TRBJ2-7; the D gene is possibly TRBD1 (6 bases). Looked up from germline, CDR1 is SGDLS and CDR2 is YYNGEE. The germline V and J ends were trimmed by 3 bases and 7 bases, with 14 bases remaining between them. The CDR3 runs 13 residues. The variable domain in full, completed from reference TRBV9 and TRBJ2-7, reads DSGVTQTPKHLITATGQRVTLRCSPRSGDLSVYWYQQSLDQGLQFLIQYYNGEERAKGNILERFSAQQFPDLHSELNLSSLELGDSALYFCASSGPQGTEQYFGPGTRLTVT.

This clonotype was seen a handful of times. The chain links TRBV29-1 to TRBJ2-7; 9 bases match TRBD1. Germline CDR1 SQVTM, CDR2 ANQGSEA. CDR3 size: 12 residues. With V trimmed by 6 bases and J by 6 bases, 6 bases remained unmatched. DNA of the CDR3: TGCAGCGTGGGACAGGGCGGCAGCGAGCAGTACTTC. It yields the protein CSVGQGGSEQYF.

The V and J genes are TRBV5-1 and TRBJ2-3; D gene unclear. V was shortened by 3 bases and J by 2 bases, with 13 bases between the two germline ends. Germline-derived CDR1 and CDR2 are SGHRS and YFSETQ. The CDR3 extends over 15 amino acids. DNA of the CDR3: TGCGCCAGCAGCTCTGGGTATAAGCACACAGATACGCAGTATTTT. This gives the protein CASSSGYKHTDTQYF. Full variable domain (rest looked up from reference TRBV5-1 and TRBJ2-3): KAGVTQTPRYLIKTRGQQVTLSCSPISGHRSVSWYQQTPGQGLQFLFEYFSETQRNKGNFPGRFSGRQFSNSRSEMNVSTLELGDSALYLCASSSGYKHTDTQYFGPGTRLTVL.

This chain connects TRBV18 to TRBJ2-2; 8 nucleotides match TRBD2. Germline CDR1 reads KGHSH; CDR2 reads LQKENI. The ends lost 5 bases at V and 1 base at J; junction bases unmatched: 3. This CDR3 has 15 amino acids. DNA of the CDR3: TGTGCCAGCTCAACTAGCGGACAGAACACCGGGGAGCTGTTTTTT. It translates to CASSTSGQNTGELFF.

The rearrangement uses TRBV15 and TRBJ2-7; a weak D match, TRBD1 (6 bases). CDR1 is LNHNV and CDR2 is YYDKDF in the germline V gene (reference sequence). Trimming left V 5 bases short and J 0 bases short, with 23 bases between. The CDR3 loop spans 18 amino acids. CDR3 residues: CATSGPYQNRESSYEQYF. The CDR3 bases are TGTGCCACCAGCGGCCCATACCAGAACAGGGAGAGCTCCTACGAGCAGTACTTC.

The chain joins TRBV24-1 to TRBJ1-2, with D possibly matching TRBD1 (5 bases). From germline, CDR1 is KGHDR and CDR2 SFDVKD. Trimming pared 2 bases from V and 5 bases from J, leaving 11 bases between. The CDR3 totals 14 residues. The CDR3 loop reads CATSDSSGLYGYTF. Here the CDR3 DNA reads TGTGCCACCAGTGATTCTTCAGGGCTTTATGGCTACACCTTC.

This clonotype was found many times. The CDR3 here is CASSSGISYNEQFF. As DNA, the CDR3 is TGTGCCAGCAGTTCAGGGATTTCCTACAATGAGCAGTTCTTC. The chain employs TRBV12-3 or TRBV12-4 and TRBJ2-1; possibly TRBD1 for D (5 bases). Deletions cut 4 bases from V and 1 base from J, with 8 bases between. The CDR3 consists of 14 residues.

The rearrangement links TRBV6-5 to TRBJ1-4, with unresolved D. CDR1 is MNHEY and CDR2 is SVGAGI in the germline V gene. This CDR3 has 14 residues. The V end was cut by 0 bases, the J end by 7 bases, with 9 bases between. The CDR3 coding sequence is TGTGCCAGCAGTTACTCAGGGCGCGGTGAAAAACTGTTTTTT. It codes for CASSYSGRGEKLFF.

The chain links TRBV20-1 to TRBJ2-2, with TRBD1 identical over 9 bases. CDR3 length: 15 residues. Germline values: CDR1 DFQATT, CDR2 SNEGSKA (reference sequence). V dropped 0 bases and J dropped 7; count of bases not matched to a gene: 6. The CDR3 coding sequence is TGCAGTGCTAGAGATTACAGGGGGCGCGGCGGGGAGCTGTTTTTT. It encodes CSARDYRGRGGELFF.

This clonotype occurred a few times. CDR3 loop: CASGDPGLATYEQYF. The CDR3 DNA follows: TGTGCCAGCGGCGATCCGGGACTAGCTACCTACGAGCAGTACTTC. The chain is built from TRBV2 and TRBJ2-7; 9 positions match TRBD2. Germline CDR1 SNHLY, CDR2 FYNNEI. This CDR3 is built from 15 residues. The V segment lost 8 bases and the J segment 2 bases; nucleotides outside the gene matches: 10.

This clonotype was counted only a few times. This rearrangement joins TRBV6-5 to TRBJ2-1; TRBD1 matches at 8 bases. Germline V gene lookup returns CDR1 MNHEY and CDR2 SVGAGI. V was clipped by 2 bases and J by 4 bases; unmatched bases: 7. The CDR3 sequence is 16 residues long. CDR3 nucleotide sequence: TGTGCCAGCAGTTACAACCCGGGACAGGAATACAATGAGCAGTTCTTC. This codes for CASSYNPGQEYNEQFF.

This clonotype was detected only a few times. The rearrangement links TRBV27 to TRBJ2-7; no firm D call. Germline V CDR1 and CDR2: MNHEY, SMNVEV (reference sequence). This CDR3 spans 14 amino acids. V was pared by 5 bases and J by 3 bases, with 14 bases between. Here the CDR3 reads CASSLDVLNYEQYF. Here the CDR3 DNA reads TGTGCCAGCAGTCTCGACGTTCTCAACTACGAGCAGTACTTC.

The rearrangement joins TRBV4-1 to TRBJ2-1, with 7 bases fitting TRBD2. CDR3 size: 17 residues. Germline V gives CDR1 MGHRA, CDR2 YSYEKL. The V segment lost 0 bases and the J segment 5 bases; nucleotides outside the gene matches: 10. CDR3 sequence: CASSQEFFPSGHNEQFF. Written as DNA, the CDR3 is TGCGCCAGCAGCCAAGAATTTTTCCCTAGCGGACACAATGAGCAGTTCTTC.

This clonotype was seen a handful of times. This chain connects TRBV27 to TRBJ1-6; TRBD1 agrees at 11 bases. Germline trimming cut 0 bases from V and 9 bases from J; bases unmatched to any gene: 1. Germline V CDR1 and CDR2: MNHEY, SMNVEV (reference sequence). The CDR3 consists of 15 residues. The CDR3 is CASSLSGQGVSPLHF. CDR3 DNA sequence: TGTGCCAGCAGTTTATCGGGACAGGGGGTTTCACCCCTCCACTTT.

This clonotype was counted between two and nine times. The rearrangement joins TRBV29-1 to TRBJ2-7, with TRBD2 identical over 7 bases. CDR3 length: 13 residues. The germline V gene encodes CDR1 SQVTM and CDR2 ANQGSEA. Trimming cost V 5 bases and J 4 bases; bases outside gene matches: 8. CDR3 DNA: TGCAGCGTTTTGATAGCGGGTATTTACGAGCAGTACTTC. Its protein is CSVLIAGIYEQYF.

In this sample, this clonotype turned up a few times. V and J are TRBV27 and TRBJ1-2; 7 positions match TRBD1. Germline V gives CDR1 MNHEY, CDR2 SMNVEV (reference sequence). The trim removed 4 bases at V and 2 bases at J, leaving 4 bases unmatched. This CDR3 has 14 amino acids. As DNA, the CDR3 is TGTGCCAGCAGTTCAATGGGACAGAACTATGGCTACACCTTC. Translation: CASSSMGQNYGYTF.

This clonotype turned up a few times. V gene TRBV5-1 combines with J gene TRBJ2-1, with a weak D call TRBD2 (6 bases). CDR1 SGHRS and CDR2 YFSETQ come from the germline V gene. Deletions cut 6 bases from V and 6 bases from J, with 28 bases between. The CDR3 sequence is 18 residues long. As DNA, the CDR3 is TGCGCCAGCACCCATGAAGGACGGGACCTTATCGGGAGCAATGAGCAGTTCTTC. This sequence encodes CASTHEGRDLIGSNEQFF.

The CDR3 DNA is TGTGCCAGCTCTCGGACAGGCCAAAACTATGGCTACACCTTC. It translates to CASSRTGQNYGYTF. The chain is built from TRBV18 and TRBJ1-2; 7 positions match TRBD1. CDR1 and CDR2 from the germline V gene are KGHSH and LQKENI. Losses at the gene ends were 6 bases for V and 2 bases for J; bases not matched to a gene: 6. The CDR3 covers 14 residues.

This clonotype has only a few counts. V and J are TRBV25-1 and TRBJ1-6; TRBD1 aligns across 7 bases. The CDR3 totals 16 residues. Looked up from germline, CDR1 is MGHDK and CDR2 is SYGVNS. After removal of 8 bases from V and 8 bases from J, the junction contained 15 bases not matched to a gene. The CDR3 region is CASLPGGSSRHSPLHF. For the CDR3, the DNA is TGTGCCAGCCTGCCAGGGGGATCCTCGAGGCATTCACCCCTCCACTTT.

The chain is built from TRBV7-9 and TRBJ2-1; perhaps TRBD2 as D (6 bases). The CDR3 is 15 amino acids. In germline, CDR1 is SEHNR, CDR2 FQNEAQ (reference sequence). Trimming took off 5 bases at V and 0 bases at J, with 11 bases between the two ends. The CDR3 sequence is CASSPEGLSYNEQFF. CDR3 bases: TGTGCCAGCAGCCCGGAGGGGCTCTCCTACAATGAGCAGTTCTTC.